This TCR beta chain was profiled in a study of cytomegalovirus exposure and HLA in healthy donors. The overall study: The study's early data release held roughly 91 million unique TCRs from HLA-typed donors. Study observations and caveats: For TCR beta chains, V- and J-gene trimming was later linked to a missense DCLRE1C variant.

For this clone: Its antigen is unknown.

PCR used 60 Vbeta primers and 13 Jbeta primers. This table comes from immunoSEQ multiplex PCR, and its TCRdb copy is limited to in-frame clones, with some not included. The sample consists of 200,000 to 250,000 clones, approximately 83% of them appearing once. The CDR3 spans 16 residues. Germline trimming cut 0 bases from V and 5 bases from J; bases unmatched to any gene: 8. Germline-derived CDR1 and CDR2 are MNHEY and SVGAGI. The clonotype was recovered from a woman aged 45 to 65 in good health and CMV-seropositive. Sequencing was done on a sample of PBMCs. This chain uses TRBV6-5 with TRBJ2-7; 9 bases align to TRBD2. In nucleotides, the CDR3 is TGTGCCAGCAGTTACTCCCCCGCGGGGGGGCCTAACGAGCAGTACTTC. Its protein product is CASSYSPAGGPNEQYF.